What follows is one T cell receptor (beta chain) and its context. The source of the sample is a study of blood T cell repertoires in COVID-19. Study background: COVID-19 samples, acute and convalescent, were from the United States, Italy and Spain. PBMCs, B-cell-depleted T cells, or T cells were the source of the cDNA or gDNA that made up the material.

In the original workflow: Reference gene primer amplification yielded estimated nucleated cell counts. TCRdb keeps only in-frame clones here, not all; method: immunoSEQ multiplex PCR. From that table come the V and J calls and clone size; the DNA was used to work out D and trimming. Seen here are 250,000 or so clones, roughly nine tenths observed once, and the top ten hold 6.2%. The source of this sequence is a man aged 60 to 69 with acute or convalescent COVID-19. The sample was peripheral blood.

In DNA, the CDR3 is TGTGCTAGTGGTGTCGACAGGATTGAAGCTTTCTTT. Its translation is CASGVDRIEAFF. The chain has TRBV12-5 and TRBJ1-1; tentative D call: TRBD1 (6 bases). Looked up from germline, CDR1 is LGHNT and CDR2 is FRNRAP. The CDR3 is 12 residues long. V dropped 5 bases and J dropped 7 bases, with 11 bases sitting between them.